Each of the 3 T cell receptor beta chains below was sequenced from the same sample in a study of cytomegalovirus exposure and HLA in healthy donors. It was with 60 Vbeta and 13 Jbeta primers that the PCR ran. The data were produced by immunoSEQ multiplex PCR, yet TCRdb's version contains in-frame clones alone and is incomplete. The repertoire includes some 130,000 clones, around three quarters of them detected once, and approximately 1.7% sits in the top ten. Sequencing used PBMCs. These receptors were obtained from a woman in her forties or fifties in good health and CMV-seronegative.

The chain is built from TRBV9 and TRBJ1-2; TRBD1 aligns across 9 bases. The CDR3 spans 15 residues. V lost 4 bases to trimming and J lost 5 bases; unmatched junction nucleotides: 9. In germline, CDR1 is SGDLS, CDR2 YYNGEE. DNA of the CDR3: TGTGCCAGCAGCTCACCGGGACAGGGTCTTTATGGCTACACCTTC. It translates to CASSSPGQGLYGYTF.

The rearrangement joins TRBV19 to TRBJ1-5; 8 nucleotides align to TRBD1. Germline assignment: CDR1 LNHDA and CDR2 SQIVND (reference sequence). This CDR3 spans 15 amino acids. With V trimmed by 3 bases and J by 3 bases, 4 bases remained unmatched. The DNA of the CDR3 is TGTGCCAGTAGTATCGACAGGGGTTTCAATCAGCCCCAGCATTTT. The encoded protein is CASSIDRGFNQPQHF.

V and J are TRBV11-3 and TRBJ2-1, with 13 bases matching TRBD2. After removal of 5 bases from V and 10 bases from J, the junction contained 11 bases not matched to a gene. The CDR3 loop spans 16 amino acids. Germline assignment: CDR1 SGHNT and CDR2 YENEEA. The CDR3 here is CASSQTGTSGIMEQFF. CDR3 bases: TGTGCCAGCAGCCAAACCGGGACTAGCGGGATTATGGAGCAGTTCTTC.